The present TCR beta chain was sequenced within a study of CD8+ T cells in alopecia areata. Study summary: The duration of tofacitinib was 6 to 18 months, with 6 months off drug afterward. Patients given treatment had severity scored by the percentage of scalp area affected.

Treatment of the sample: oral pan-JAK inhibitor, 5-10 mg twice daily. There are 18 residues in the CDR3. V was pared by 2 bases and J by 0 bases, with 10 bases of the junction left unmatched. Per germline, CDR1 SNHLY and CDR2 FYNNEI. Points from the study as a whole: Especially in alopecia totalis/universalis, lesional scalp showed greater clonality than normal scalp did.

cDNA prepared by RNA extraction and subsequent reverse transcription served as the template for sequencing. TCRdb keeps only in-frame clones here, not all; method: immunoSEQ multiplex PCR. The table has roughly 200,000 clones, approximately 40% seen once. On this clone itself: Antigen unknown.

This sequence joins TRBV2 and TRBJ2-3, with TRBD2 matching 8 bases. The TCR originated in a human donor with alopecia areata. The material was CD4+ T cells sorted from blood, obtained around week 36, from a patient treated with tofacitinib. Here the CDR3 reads CASSELAGKITSTDTQYF. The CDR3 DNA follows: TGTGCCAGCAGTGAATTAGCGGGGAAGATAACTAGCACAGATACGCAGTATTTT.